What follows describes a single TCR beta chain. The sample originates from a study of blood T cell repertoires in COVID-19. As for the study in general: T cells, B-cell-depleted T cells, or PBMCs supplied cDNA or gDNA.

Participants spanned ages about 18 to 90 years and resided in over 20 US areas. Two negative PCRs, clearance, or symptom resolution were required of recovered Cohort 3 donors. Authors' analysis steps: Reference gene primer amplification gave nucleated cell count estimates. Profiling relied on immunoSEQ multiplex PCR, and the TCRdb table lists in-frame clones only, not all of them. From that table come the V and J calls and clone size; the DNA was used to work out D and trimming. The data contain 250,000 or so clones, around 84% of them seen just once; the ten biggest clones take up 1.5% to 2%. The V gene end was trimmed by 4 bases and the J gene end by 2 bases; junction bases not matched to a gene: 10. CDR3 length equals 16 residues. CDR1 SGHDT and CDR2 YYEEEE come from the germline V gene.

This receptor was identified in a man in his forties who had recovered from COVID-19. The J gene is TRBJ2-3, the V gene TRBV5-6; TRBD2 aligns across 7 bases. Sequenced sample: PBMCs or T cells enriched from blood (not recorded which). The CDR3 coding sequence is TGTGCCAGCAGCCCCTGGGGAGGGACCTTCACAGATACGCAGTATTTT. Translated: CASSPWGGTFTDTQYF.